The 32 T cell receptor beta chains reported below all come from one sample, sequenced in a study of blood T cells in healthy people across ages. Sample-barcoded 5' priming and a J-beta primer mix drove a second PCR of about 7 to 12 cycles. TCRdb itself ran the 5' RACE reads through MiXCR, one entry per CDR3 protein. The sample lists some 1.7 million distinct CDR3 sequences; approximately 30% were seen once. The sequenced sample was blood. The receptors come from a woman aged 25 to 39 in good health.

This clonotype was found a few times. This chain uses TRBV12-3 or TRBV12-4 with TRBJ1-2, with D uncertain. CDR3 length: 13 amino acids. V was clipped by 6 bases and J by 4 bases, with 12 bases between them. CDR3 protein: CASSVLWGYGYTF. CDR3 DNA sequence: TGTGCCAGCAGCGTTCTTTGGGGCTATGGCTACACCTTC.

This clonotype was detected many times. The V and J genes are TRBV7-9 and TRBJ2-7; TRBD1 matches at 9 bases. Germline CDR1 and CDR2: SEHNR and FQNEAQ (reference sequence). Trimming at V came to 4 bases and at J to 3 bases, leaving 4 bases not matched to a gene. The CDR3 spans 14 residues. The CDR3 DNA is TGTGCCAGCAGCTGGGACAGGGAGAACTACGAGCAGTACTTC. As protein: CASSWDRENYEQYF.

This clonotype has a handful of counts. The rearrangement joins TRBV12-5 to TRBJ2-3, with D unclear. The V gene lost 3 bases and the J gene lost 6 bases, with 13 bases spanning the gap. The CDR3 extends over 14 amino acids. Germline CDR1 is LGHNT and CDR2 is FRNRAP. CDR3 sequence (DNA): TGTGCTAGTGGTTTCGGTTTAGGTTCCGATACGCAGTATTTT. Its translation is CASGFGLGSDTQYF.

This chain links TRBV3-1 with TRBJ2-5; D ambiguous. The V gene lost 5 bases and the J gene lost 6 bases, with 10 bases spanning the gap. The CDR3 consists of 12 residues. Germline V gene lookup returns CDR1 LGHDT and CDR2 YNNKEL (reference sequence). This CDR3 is CASSYPSQTQYF. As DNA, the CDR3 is TGTGCCAGCAGCTACCCCTCCCAGACCCAGTACTTC.

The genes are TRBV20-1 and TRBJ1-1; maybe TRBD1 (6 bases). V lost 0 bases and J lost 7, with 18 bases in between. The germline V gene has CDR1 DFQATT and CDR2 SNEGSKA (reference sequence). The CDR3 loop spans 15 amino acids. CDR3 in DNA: TGCAGTGCTAGAGACTGGGGCAGGGGCGGAGATGAAGCTTTCTTT. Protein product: CSARDWGRGGDEAFF.

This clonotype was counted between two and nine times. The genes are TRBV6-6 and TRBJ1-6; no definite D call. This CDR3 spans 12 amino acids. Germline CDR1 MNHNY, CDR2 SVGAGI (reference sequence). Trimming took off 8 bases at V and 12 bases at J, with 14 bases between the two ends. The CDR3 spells CASAEDLIPLHF. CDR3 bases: TGTGCCAGCGCCGAAGACCTAATACCCCTCCACTTT.

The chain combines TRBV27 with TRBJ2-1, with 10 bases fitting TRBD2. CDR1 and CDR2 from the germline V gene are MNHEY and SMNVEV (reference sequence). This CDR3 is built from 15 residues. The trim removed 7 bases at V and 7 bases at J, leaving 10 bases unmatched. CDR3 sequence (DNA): TGTGCCAGCACCGATCGAGCGGGAGGGGGGAATGAGCAGTTCTTC. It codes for CASTDRAGGGNEQFF.

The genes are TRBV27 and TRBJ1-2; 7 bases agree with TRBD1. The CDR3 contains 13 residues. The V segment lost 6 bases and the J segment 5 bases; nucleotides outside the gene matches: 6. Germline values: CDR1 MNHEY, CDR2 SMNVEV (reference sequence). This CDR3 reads CASRGDSPYGYTF. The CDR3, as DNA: TGTGCCAGCAGGGGGGACAGTCCTTATGGCTACACCTTC.

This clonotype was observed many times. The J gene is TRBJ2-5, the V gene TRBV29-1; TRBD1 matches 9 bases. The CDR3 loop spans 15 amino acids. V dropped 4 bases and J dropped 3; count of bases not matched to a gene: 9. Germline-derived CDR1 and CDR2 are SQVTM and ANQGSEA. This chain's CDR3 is CSVGWVGTGKETQYF. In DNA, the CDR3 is TGCAGCGTTGGTTGGGTCGGGACAGGGAAAGAGACCCAGTACTTC.

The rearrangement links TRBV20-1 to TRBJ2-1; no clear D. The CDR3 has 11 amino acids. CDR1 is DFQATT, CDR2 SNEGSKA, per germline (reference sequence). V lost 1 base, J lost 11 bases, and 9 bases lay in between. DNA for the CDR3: TGCAGTGCTAGAGTGGTTGATCAGCAGTTCTTC. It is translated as CSARVVDQQFF.

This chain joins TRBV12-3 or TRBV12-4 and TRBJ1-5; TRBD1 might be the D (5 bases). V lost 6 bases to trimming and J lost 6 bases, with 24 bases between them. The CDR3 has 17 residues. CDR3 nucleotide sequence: TGTGCCAGCAGCTCGAAAGCGGGGCCCCGGGGGGGTCAGCCCCAGCATTTT. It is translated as CASSSKAGPRGGQPQHF.

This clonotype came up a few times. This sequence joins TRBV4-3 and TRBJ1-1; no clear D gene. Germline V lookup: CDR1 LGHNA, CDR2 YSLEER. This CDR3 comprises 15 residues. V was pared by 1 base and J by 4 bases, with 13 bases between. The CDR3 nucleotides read TGCGCCAGCAGCCAAGTAAGGGCAGTCGGCACTGAAGCTTTCTTT. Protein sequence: CASSQVRAVGTEAFF.

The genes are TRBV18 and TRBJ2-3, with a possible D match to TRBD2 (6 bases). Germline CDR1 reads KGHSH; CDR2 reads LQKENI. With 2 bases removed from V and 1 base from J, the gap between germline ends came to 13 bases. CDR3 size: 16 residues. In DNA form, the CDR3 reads TGTGCCAGCTCACCATCAACCGGGACTGGCACAGATACGCAGTATTTT. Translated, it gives CASSPSTGTGTDTQYF. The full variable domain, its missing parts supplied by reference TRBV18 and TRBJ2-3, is NAGVMQNPRHLVRRRGQEARLRCSPMKGHSHVYWYRQLPEEGLKFMVYLQKENIIDESGMPKERFSAEFPKEGPSILRIQQVVRGDSAAYFCASSPSTGTGTDTQYFGPGTRLTVL.

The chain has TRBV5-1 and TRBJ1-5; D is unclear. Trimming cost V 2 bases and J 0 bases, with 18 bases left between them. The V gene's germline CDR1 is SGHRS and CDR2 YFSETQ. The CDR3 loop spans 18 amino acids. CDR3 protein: CASSFTETPPNSNQPQHF. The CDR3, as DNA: TGCGCCAGCAGCTTTACAGAGACTCCTCCGAATAGCAATCAGCCCCAGCATTTT.

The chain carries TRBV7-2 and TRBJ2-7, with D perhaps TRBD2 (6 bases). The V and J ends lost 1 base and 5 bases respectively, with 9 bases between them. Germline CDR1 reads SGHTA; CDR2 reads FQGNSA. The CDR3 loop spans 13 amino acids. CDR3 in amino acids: CASSLGRRDEQYF. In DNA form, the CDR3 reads TGTGCCAGCAGCTTAGGTCGGAGGGACGAGCAGTACTTC.

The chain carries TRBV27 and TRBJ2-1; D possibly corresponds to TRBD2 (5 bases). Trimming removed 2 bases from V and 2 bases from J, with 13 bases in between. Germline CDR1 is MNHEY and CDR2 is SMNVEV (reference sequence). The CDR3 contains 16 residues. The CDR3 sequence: CASSLTGLAPYNEQFF. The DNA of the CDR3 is TGTGCCAGCAGTTTAACCGGCCTAGCCCCCTACAATGAGCAGTTCTTC.

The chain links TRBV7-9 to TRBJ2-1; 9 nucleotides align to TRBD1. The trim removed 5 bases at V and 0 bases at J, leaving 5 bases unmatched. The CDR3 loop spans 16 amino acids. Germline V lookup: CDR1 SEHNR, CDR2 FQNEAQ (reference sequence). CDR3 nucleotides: TGTGCCAGCAGCCTCGGGACAGGGATCTCCTACAATGAGCAGTTCTTC. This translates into CASSLGTGISYNEQFF.

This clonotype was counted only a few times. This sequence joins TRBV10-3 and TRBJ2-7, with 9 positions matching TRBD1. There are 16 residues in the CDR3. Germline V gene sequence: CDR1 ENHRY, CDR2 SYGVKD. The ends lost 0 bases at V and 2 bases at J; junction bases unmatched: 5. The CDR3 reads CAISESLTGGTYEQYF. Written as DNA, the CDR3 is TGTGCCATCAGTGAGTCTCTGACAGGGGGAACCTACGAGCAGTACTTC.

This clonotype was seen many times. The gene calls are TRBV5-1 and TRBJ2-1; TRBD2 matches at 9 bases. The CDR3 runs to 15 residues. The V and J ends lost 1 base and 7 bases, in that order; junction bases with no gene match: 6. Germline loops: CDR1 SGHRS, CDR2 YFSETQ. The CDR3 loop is CASSLSLAGTNEQFF. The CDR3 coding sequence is TGCGCCAGCAGCTTGTCTCTAGCGGGGACAAATGAGCAGTTCTTC.

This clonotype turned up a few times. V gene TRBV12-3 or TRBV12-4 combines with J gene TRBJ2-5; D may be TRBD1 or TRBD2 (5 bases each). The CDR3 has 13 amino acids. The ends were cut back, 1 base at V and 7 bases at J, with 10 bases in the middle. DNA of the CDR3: TGTGCCAGCAGTTTAGGCCAGGGACGGACCCAGTACTTC. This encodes CASSLGQGRTQYF.

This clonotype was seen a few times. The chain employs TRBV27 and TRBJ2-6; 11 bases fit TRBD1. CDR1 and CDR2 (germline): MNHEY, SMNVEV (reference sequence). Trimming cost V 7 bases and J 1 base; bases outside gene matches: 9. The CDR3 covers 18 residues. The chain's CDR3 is CASIHRDRGISGANVLTF. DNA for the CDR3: TGTGCCAGCATTCACCGGGACAGGGGGATTTCTGGGGCCAACGTCCTGACTTTC.

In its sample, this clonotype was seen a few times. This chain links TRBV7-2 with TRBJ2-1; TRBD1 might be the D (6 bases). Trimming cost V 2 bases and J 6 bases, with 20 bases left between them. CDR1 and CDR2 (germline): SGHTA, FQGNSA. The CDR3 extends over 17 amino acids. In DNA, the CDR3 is TGTGCCAGCAGCTTACGGGCCCAGGGGCTGGGGTCCAATGAGCAGTTCTTC. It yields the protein CASSLRAQGLGSNEQFF.

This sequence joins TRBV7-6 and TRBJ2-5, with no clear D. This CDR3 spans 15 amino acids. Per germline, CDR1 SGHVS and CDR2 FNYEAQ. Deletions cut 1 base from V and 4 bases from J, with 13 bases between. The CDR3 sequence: CASSLVGELAETQYF. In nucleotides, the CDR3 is TGTGCCAGCAGCTTAGTGGGCGAGCTGGCAGAGACCCAGTACTTC.

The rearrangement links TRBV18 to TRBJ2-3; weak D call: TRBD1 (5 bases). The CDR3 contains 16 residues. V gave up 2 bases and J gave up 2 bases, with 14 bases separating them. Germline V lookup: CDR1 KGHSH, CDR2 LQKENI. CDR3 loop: CASSPSSQGLTDTQYF. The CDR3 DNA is TGTGCCAGCTCACCAAGTAGCCAGGGCCTCACAGATACGCAGTATTTT.

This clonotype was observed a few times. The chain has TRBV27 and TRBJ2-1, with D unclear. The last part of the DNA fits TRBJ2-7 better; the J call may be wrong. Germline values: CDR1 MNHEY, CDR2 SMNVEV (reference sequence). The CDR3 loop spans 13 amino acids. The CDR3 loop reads CASSLRAYNEQYF. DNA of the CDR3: TGTGCCAGCAGTTTAAGAGCTTACAATGAGCAGTACTTC.

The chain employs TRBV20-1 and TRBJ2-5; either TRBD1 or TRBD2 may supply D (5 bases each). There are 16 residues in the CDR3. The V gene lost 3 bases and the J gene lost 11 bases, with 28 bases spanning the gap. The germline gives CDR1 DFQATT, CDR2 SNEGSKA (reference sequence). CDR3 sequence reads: CSARRGLGVVGDEQYF. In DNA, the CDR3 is TGCAGTGCTAGGAGGGGTTTAGGAGTCGTTGGCGATGAGCAGTACTTC.

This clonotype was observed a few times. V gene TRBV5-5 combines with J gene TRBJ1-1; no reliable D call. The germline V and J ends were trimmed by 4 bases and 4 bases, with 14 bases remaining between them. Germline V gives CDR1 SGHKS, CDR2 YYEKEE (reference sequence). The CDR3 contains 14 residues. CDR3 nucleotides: TGTGCCAGCAGCCTCGACTGGTTGGCCACTGAAGCTTTCTTT. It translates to CASSLDWLATEAFF.

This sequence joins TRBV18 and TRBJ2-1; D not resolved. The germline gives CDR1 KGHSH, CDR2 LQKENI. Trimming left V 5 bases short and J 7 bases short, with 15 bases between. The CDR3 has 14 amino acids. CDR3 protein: CASSLQQTDNEQFF. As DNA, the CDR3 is TGTGCCAGCTCATTGCAGCAGACGGATAATGAGCAGTTCTTC.

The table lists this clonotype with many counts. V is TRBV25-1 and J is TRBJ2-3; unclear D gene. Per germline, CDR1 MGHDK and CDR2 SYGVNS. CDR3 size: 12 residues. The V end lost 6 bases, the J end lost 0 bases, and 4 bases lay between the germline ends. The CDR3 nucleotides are TGTGCCAGCAGCGACAGCACAGATACGCAGTATTTT. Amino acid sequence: CASSDSTDTQYF. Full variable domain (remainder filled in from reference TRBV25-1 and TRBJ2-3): EADIYQTPRYLVIGTGKKITLECSQTMGHDKMYWYQQDPGMELHLIHYSYGVNSTEKGDLSSESTVSRIRTEHFPLTLESARPSHTSQYLCASSDSTDTQYFGPGTRLTVL.

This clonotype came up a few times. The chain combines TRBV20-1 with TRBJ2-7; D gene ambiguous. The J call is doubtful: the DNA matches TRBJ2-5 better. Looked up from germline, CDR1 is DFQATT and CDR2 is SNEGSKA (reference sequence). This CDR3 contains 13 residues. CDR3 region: CSARDLLKETQYF. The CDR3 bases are TGCAGTGCTAGAGATCTTTTGAAGGAGACCCAGTACTTC.

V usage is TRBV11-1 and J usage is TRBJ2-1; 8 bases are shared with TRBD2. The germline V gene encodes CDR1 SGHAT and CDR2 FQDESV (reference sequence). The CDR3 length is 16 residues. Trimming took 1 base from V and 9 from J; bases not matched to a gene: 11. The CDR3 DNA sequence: TGTGCCAGCAGCTTAGGGTATAACGGGGGGGAAGGTGAGCAGTTCTTC. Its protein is CASSLGYNGGEGEQFF.

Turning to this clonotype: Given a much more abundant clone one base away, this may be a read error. The DNA for the CDR3 is TGTGCCAGCAGCCCCCTTGGCTCCTACAATGAGCAGTACTTC. As protein: CASSPLGSYNEQYF. The chain employs TRBV9 and TRBJ2-1; D is unclear. The J call could be wrong; TRBJ2-7 is a better fit for the DNA end. The CDR3 spans 14 residues. Per germline, CDR1 SGDLS and CDR2 YYNGEE.